This T cell receptor (beta chain) was recorded in a study of T cell responses to AZD1222 COVID-19 vaccine. Study-level findings and limits: Only a handful of AZD1222 recipients, more than 5 in all, had baseline seropositivity.

The CDR3 sequence is 12 residues long. Germline CDR1 and CDR2: SNHLY and FYNNEI. The V and J ends lost 7 bases and 4 bases respectively, with 10 bases between them. As for this clone: Its antigen is still unknown.

Assay: immunoSEQ multiplex PCR; the TCRdb copy retains only in-frame clones and omits some. The data hold over 110,000 clones, with approximately 87% observed a single time. Sequencing used peripheral blood, obtained 28 days after the second AZD1222 dose. This clonotype was obtained from an adult who received the AZD1222 COVID-19 vaccine. This chain uses TRBV2 with TRBJ1-1; TRBD1 is a possible D gene (5 bases). CDR3 in amino acids: CASTLGGTEAFF. CDR3 bases: TGTGCCAGCACCCTGGGGGGCACTGAAGCTTTCTTT.